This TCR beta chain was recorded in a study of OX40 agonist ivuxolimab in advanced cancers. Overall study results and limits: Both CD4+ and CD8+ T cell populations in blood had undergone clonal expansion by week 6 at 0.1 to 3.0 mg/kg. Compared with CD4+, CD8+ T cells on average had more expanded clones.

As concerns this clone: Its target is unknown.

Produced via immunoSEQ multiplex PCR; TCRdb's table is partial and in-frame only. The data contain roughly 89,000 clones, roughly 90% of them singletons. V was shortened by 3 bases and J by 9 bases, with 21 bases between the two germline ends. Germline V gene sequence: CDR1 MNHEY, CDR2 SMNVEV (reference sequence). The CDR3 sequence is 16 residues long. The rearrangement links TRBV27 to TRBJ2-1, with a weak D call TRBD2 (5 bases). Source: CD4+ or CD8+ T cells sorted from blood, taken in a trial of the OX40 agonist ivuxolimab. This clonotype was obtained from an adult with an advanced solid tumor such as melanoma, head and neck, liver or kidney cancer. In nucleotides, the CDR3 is TGTGCCAGCAGTTTGTCGACCCTCCCCCGGGCGGGTGAGCAGTTCTTC. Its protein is CASSLSTLPRAGEQFF.